Following are 28 T cell receptor beta chains from one sample sequenced in a study of regulatory T cells in long-lasting Graves disease. The TCR beta library used iRepertoire HTBI primers with Arm-PCR amplification of CDR3. MiXCR, applied by TCRdb to the multiplex PCR reads, yields one record per CDR3 protein. The sample contains 400,000 to 500,000 distinct CDR3 sequences, over 15% of which appear only once. Described time point: newly diagnosed GD, antithyroid drugs for less than 3 months. PBMC-extracted RNA yielded the TCR library. Another study also made use of these data, one on T cells in Graves' hyperthyroidism and ophthalmopathy.

Sample: peripheral blood mononuclear cells (PBMCs), taken at new diagnosis, from a patient treated with antithyroid drugs. These receptors all come from a woman in her thirties with Graves disease.

CDR3 DNA: TGTGCCATCGGGACAGGGACCTACGAGCAGTACTTC. Protein: CAIGTGTYEQYF. This chain links TRBV10-3 with TRBJ2-7; 9 nucleotides agree with TRBD1. CDR3 size: 12 residues. CDR1 and CDR2 from the germline V gene are ENHRY and SYGVKD. Trimming at V came to 8 bases and at J to 2 bases, leaving 1 base not matched to a gene.

This clonotype was recorded at least ten times. The genes are TRBV11-2 and TRBJ2-1; no reliable D call. Germline CDR1 and CDR2: SGHAT and FQNNGV. Trimming took 0 bases from V and 10 from J, leaving 7 bases between them. CDR3 length: 12 residues. DNA for the CDR3: TGTGCCAGCAGCTTAGATAGGCGGGAGCAGTTCTTC. Its protein is CASSLDRREQFF.

Concerning this clonotype: A much larger clone sits a single nucleotide away, making a read error possible. The chain recombines TRBV30 with TRBJ2-2; 10 bases match TRBD2. Per the germline V gene, CDR1 is GTSNPN and CDR2 is SVGIG (reference sequence). The CDR3 covers 16 residues. CDR3 in amino acids: CAWSGSGTSEAGEPFF. The CDR3 DNA follows: TGTGCCTGGAGTGGATCGGGGACTAGCGAAGCCGGGGAGCCGTTTTTT.

This clonotype has at least ten counts. The chain is built from TRBV7-3 and TRBJ2-2; the D gene could be TRBD1 or TRBD2 (6 bases each). CDR1 and CDR2 from the germline V gene are SGHTA and FQGTGA. V was clipped by 1 base and J by 4 bases, with 25 bases between them. This CDR3 region has 20 residues. The CDR3 reads CASSLRRRAAGEGGTGELFF. CDR3 nucleotides: TGTGCCAGCAGCTTAAGGCGTCGGGCAGCGGGCGAAGGGGGCACCGGGGAGCTGTTTTTT.

This clonotype was observed many times. The V and J genes are TRBV6-1 and TRBJ2-2; no definite D call. In germline, CDR1 is MNHNS, CDR2 SASEGT. The length of the CDR3 is 13 residues. Trimming stripped 7 bases from V and 3 bases from J, with 9 bases between. As DNA, the CDR3 is TGTGCCAGCACCCTGGCGGACACCGGGGAGCTGTTTTTT. It translates to CASTLADTGELFF.

This clonotype was detected many times. The rearrangement uses TRBV5-1 and TRBJ2-7; D is possibly TRBD1 (6 bases). From germline, CDR1 is SGHRS and CDR2 YFSETQ. Deletions cut 4 bases from V and 2 bases from J, with 22 bases between. The CDR3 sequence is 17 residues long. CDR3 protein: CASSRSTTGPNTYEQYF. The CDR3 bases are TGCGCCAGCAGCCGATCTACGACAGGCCCTAATACCTACGAGCAGTACTTC.

Here the CDR3 reads CASQGRNNEKLFF. CDR3 in DNA: TGTGCCAGCCAGGGACGGAATAATGAAAAACTGTTTTTT. This chain joins TRBV6-1 and TRBJ1-4; D possibly corresponds to TRBD1 (5 bases). Germline-derived CDR1 and CDR2 are MNHNS and SASEGT. V was cut by 8 bases and J by 4 bases, with 11 bases left in between. This CDR3 spans 13 amino acids.

The chain uses TRBV28 and TRBJ1-4; D call uncertain. In germline, CDR1 is MDHEN, CDR2 SYDVKM. The ends were cut back, 5 bases at V and 5 bases at J, with 15 bases in the middle. This CDR3 contains 15 residues. The CDR3 DNA is TGTGCCAGCAGTACTCGGACGGGCGAAAATGAAAAACTGTTTTTT. Its protein product is CASSTRTGENEKLFF.

The sample holds many counts of this clonotype. The J gene is TRBJ1-1, the V gene TRBV6-5; D is perhaps TRBD1 (6 bases). There are 14 residues in the CDR3. V was cut by 6 bases and J by 1 base, with 12 bases left in between. CDR1 and CDR2 (germline): MNHEY, SVGAGI. In DNA form, the CDR3 reads TGTGCCAGCAGCTTTAGGACAGCGAACACTGAAGCTTTCTTT. Protein product: CASSFRTANTEAFF.

This clonotype was seen a single time. This chain connects TRBV28 to TRBJ2-3; D is possibly TRBD1 or TRBD2 (5 bases each). Germline V gene data show CDR1 as MDHEN and CDR2 as SYDVKM. This CDR3 spans 14 amino acids. Trimming pared 3 bases from V and 4 bases from J, leaving 11 bases between. The CDR3 DNA sequence: TGTGCCAGCAGTTTTTTCAGGGACCCAGATACGCAGTATTTT. It encodes CASSFFRDPDTQYF.

This clonotype appeared many times. The chain carries TRBV29-1 and TRBJ2-1, with D maybe TRBD2 (5 bases). V dropped 4 bases and J dropped 0 bases, with 10 bases sitting between them. The CDR3 sequence is 14 residues long. CDR1 SQVTM and CDR2 ANQGSEA come from the germline V gene. The DNA of the CDR3 is TGCAGCGTTGTTGTCAGCGGCTCCTACAATGAGCAGTTCTTC. It yields the protein CSVVVSGSYNEQFF.

This clonotype was detected a few times. The rearrangement uses TRBV12-3 or TRBV12-4 and TRBJ2-2, with a possible D match to TRBD1 (6 bases). The germline V and J ends were trimmed by 4 bases and 2 bases, with 8 bases remaining between them. This CDR3 comprises 14 residues. The CDR3 sequence: CASSSDSNTGELFF. The CDR3 nucleotides are TGTGCCAGCAGTTCGGACAGCAACACCGGGGAGCTGTTTTTT.

This clonotype came up many times. The chain uses TRBV12-3 or TRBV12-4 and TRBJ1-1; no firm D call. V dropped 7 bases and J dropped 1 base, with 10 bases sitting between them. This CDR3 has 13 amino acids. The CDR3 sequence is CASTQWRNTEAFF. CDR3 nucleotide sequence: TGTGCCAGCACCCAATGGCGGAACACTGAAGCTTTCTTT.

The chain has TRBV10-3 and TRBJ1-1, with D perhaps TRBD1 (5 bases). Germline V gene lookup returns CDR1 ENHRY and CDR2 SYGVKD. The germline V and J ends were trimmed by 8 bases and 4 bases, with 14 bases remaining between them. This CDR3 is built from 13 residues. This chain's CDR3 is CAIYPGIGTEAFF. In nucleotides, the CDR3 is TGTGCCATCTATCCAGGGATCGGCACTGAAGCTTTCTTT.

At least ten counts were recorded for this clonotype. The chain has TRBV28 and TRBJ2-7; no firm D call. This CDR3 is built from 14 residues. Germline CDR1 and CDR2: MDHEN and SYDVKM. Trimming removed 3 bases at V and 5 bases at J, with 14 bases between. DNA for the CDR3: TGTGCCAGCAGTTTCTTTTCAATGCTGAACGAGCAGTACTTC. Translated: CASSFFSMLNEQYF.

There are a few counts of this clonotype. Given a much more abundant clone one base away, this may be a read error. V usage is TRBV29-1 and J usage is TRBJ2-7; D gene uncertain. The CDR3 is made up of 14 amino acids. Germline CDR1 SQVTM, CDR2 ANQGSEA. The CDR3 nucleotides are TGCAGCGTTGAAGGTGGGGTGGAAACCTACGGGCAGTACTTC. It codes for CSVEGGVETYGQYF.

Comments on this clonotype: This sequence may be a read error, since a much larger clone differs from it by one base. This chain links TRBV7-6 with TRBJ2-1, with 9 bases identical to TRBD2. Germline CDR1 SGHVS, CDR2 FNYEAQ. The CDR3 spans 17 residues. The CDR3 reads CASSPIAGASSYSEQFF. In nucleotides, the CDR3 is TGTGCCAGCAGCCCAATAGCGGGAGCAAGCTCCTACAGTGAGCAGTTCTTC.

This clonotype was detected only a few times. The J gene is TRBJ1-2, the V gene TRBV19; no firm D call. Germline-derived CDR1 and CDR2 are LNHDA and SQIVND (reference sequence). V lost 5 bases and J lost 8, with 18 bases in between. CDR3 length: 14 residues. This CDR3 reads CASSEPERRRGYTF. CDR3 DNA sequence: TGTGCCAGTAGTGAACCGGAAAGGCGGAGGGGCTACACCTTC. The complete variable domain, with remaining parts taken from reference TRBV19 and TRBJ1-2, reads DGGITQSPKYLFRKEGQNVTLSCEQNLNHDAMYWYRQDPGQGLRLIYYSQIVNDFQKGDIAEGYSVSREKKESFPLTVTSAQKNPTAFYLCASSEPERRRGYTFGSGTRLTVV.

This clonotype was counted between two and nine times. The CDR3 sequence is CASSHDVAGRETQYF. The DNA for the CDR3 is TGTGCCAGCTCACACGACGTAGCGGGAAGGGAGACCCAGTACTTC. The rearrangement joins TRBV18 to TRBJ2-5; 8 nucleotides align to TRBD2. CDR3 length equals 15 residues. The V gene's germline CDR1 is KGHSH and CDR2 LQKENI. The V segment lost 4 bases and the J segment 5 bases; nucleotides outside the gene matches: 9.

This clonotype was observed a handful of times. The chain carries TRBV19 and TRBJ2-5; D remains unclear. The CDR3 runs to 13 residues. Trimming removed 10 bases at V and 1 base at J, with 13 bases between. Germline V gene lookup returns CDR1 LNHDA and CDR2 SQIVND (reference sequence). CDR3 residues: CATAPSRQETQYF. The CDR3 nucleotides read TGTGCCACCGCACCCAGCCGCCAAGAGACCCAGTACTTC.

This clonotype has at least ten counts. A junction end diverges from the germline sequence, so it may reflect a read error. The J gene is TRBJ2-1, the V gene TRBV19, with unresolved D. Germline V CDR1 and CDR2: LNHDA, SQIVND (reference sequence). This CDR3 contains 13 residues. The CDR3 coding sequence is TGCGCCAGCAGCCAAGGCGCGTACAATGAGCAGTTCTTC. Residues: CASSQGAYNEQFF.

This clonotype appeared many times. J is TRBJ1-1 and V is TRBV6-9; 8 positions agree with TRBD1. After removal of 3 bases from V and 8 bases from J, the junction contained 5 bases not matched to a gene. This CDR3 region has 13 residues. The germline V gene has CDR1 MNHGY and CDR2 SVAAGI. The CDR3 sequence: CASSYVRGLEAFF. The CDR3 DNA reads TGTGCCAGCAGTTACGTCAGGGGGCTGGAAGCTTTCTTT.

This chain uses TRBV28 with TRBJ2-7; 12 bases match TRBD2. In germline, CDR1 is MDHEN, CDR2 SYDVKM. The V gene end was trimmed by 10 bases and the J gene end by 5 bases; junction bases not matched to a gene: 15. CDR3 size: 16 residues. The CDR3 region is CATQRLAGAQPNEQYF. Written as DNA, the CDR3 is TGTGCCACCCAGAGACTAGCGGGAGCCCAACCCAACGAGCAGTACTTC.

The V gene is TRBV30, the J gene TRBJ2-2; weak D call: TRBD2 (6 bases). Germline CDR1 and CDR2: GTSNPN and SVGIG (reference sequence). The CDR3 totals 12 residues. V was cut by 5 bases and J by 13 bases, with 17 bases left in between. The CDR3 loop is CAWGGESRALFF. The CDR3 DNA reads as TGTGCCTGGGGAGGGGAATCCCGGGCGCTGTTTTTT. Combining the CDR3 with reference TRBV30 and TRBJ2-2 gives the whole variable domain SQTIHQWPATLVQPVGSPLSLECTVEGTSNPNLYWYRQAAGRGLQLLFYSVGIGQISSEVPQNLSASRPQDRQFILSSKKLLLSDSGFYLCAWGGESRALFFGEGSRLTVL.

At least ten counts were recorded for this clonotype. This chain links TRBV5-1 with TRBJ2-3; D is uncertain. Germline assignment: CDR1 SGHRS and CDR2 YFSETQ. Trimming removed 0 bases at V and 2 bases at J, with 10 bases between. The CDR3 totals 15 residues. DNA for the CDR3: TGCGCCAGCAGCTTGGAATATAGCTCCACAGATACGCAGTATTTT. Translation gives CASSLEYSSTDTQYF.

This clonotype has just a few counts. V usage is TRBV18 and J usage is TRBJ1-3, with 7 bases matching TRBD1. With 4 bases clipped from V and 0 bases from J, the junction kept 6 bases outside the gene matches. CDR1 KGHSH and CDR2 LQKENI come from the germline V gene. CDR3 length equals 16 residues. CDR3 DNA sequence: TGTGCCAGCTCACGGGAACAGGGGCCCTCTGGAAACACCATATATTTT. Encoded protein: CASSREQGPSGNTIYF.

This clonotype was counted many times. The gene calls are TRBV7-2 and TRBJ1-2; the D is unclear. The CDR3 sequence is 14 residues long. V lost 7 bases, J lost 8 bases, and 20 bases lay in between. CDR1 is SGHTA and CDR2 is FQGNSA in the germline V gene. CDR3 nucleotides: TGTGCCAGCACCAGGCCAGGAGAGTTAGGCGGCTACACCTTC. Translation gives CASTRPGELGGYTF.

Many counts were recorded for this clonotype. The chain recombines TRBV7-3 with TRBJ2-7; 7 nucleotides agree with TRBD2. The CDR3 has 13 amino acids. Germline CDR1 reads SGHTA; CDR2 reads FQGTGA. The V segment lost 1 base and the J segment 12 bases; nucleotides outside the gene matches: 9. The DNA for the CDR3 is TGTGCCAGCAGCTTAAGACTAGCCCCGTATCTGTACTTC. Protein product: CASSLRLAPYLYF.